A selection of T cell receptor beta chains follows, all from one sample in a study of identical twins. TCRdb used MiXCR to reprocess the 5' RACE reads, holding one entry per CDR3 protein. Among around 680,000 distinct CDR3 sequences, 8.5% to 9% were seen once, and the ten largest hold approximately 0.89%. A further study also used this sample, focusing on yellow fever vaccine responses in identical twins.

The sequencing sample was made of PBMCs. The receptors here all came from a woman under 30 in good health. The CDR3 runs from the conserved cysteine through the conserved F or W. The D gene is left open where the match is weak. Clone size is not always given. Where it is, it says once, few, many or a class for expanded clones.

clone_size	d_call	v_call	j_call	cdr3_nt	cdr3_aa
few	.	TRBV29-1	TRBJ2-1	TGCAGCGTTGAACGACTAGGTGGGGAGCAGTTCTTC	CSVERLGGEQFF
.	.	TRBV7-2	TRBJ2-5	TGTGCCAGCAGCTTAGAGGGCTACCTAGAGACCCAGTACTTC	CASSLEGYLETQYF
few	TRBD1	TRBV7-2	TRBJ1-4	TGTGCCAGCAGCGAAATGGGACAGGGTGTCGAAAAACTGTTTTTT	CASSEMGQGVEKLFF
.	TRBD2	TRBV6-5	TRBJ2-1	TGTGCCAGCCGTAGGACTAGCCATGAGCAGTTCTTC	CASRRTSHEQFF
few	TRBD2	TRBV7-3	TRBJ2-2	TGTGCCAGCAGCTCCGGGGGGATTTCCGGGGAGCTGTTTTTT	CASSSGGISGELFF
.	TRBD2	TRBV12-3/TRBV12-4	TRBJ2-2	TGTGCCAGCAGTAAGGGACTAGCGGGAGGACCCGGGGAGCTGTTTTTT	CASSKGLAGGPGELFF
many	.	TRBV28	TRBJ1-1	TGTGCCAGCAGTTCAAACAGAGCGGGCGGCACTGAAGCTTTCTTT	CASSSNRAGGTEAFF
few	.	TRBV20-1	TRBJ2-1	TGCAGTGCTAGAGATCCGGCCGGTTTGTACTATGAGCAGTTCTTC	CSARDPAGLYYEQFF
many	TRBD2	TRBV24-1	TRBJ2-3	TGTGCCACCAGTGACGAGACTAGCGACACAGATACGCAGTATTTT	CATSDETSDTDTQYF
.	TRBD2	TRBV7-2	TRBJ2-1	TGTGCCAGCAGCTTAGTAATGCGAAGCGGGGGGGGCGGTGAGCAGTTCTTC	CASSLVMRSGGGGEQFF
few	.	TRBV27	TRBJ2-3	TGTGCCAGCAGTTTATACCCCTCTGGCGGTCGGGGCACAGATACGCAGTATTTT	CASSLYPSGGRGTDTQYF
few	.	TRBV20-1	TRBJ2-7	TGCAGTGCTAGGTCCGGCGAGCAGTACTTC	CSARSGEQYF
many	TRBD1	TRBV10-2	TRBJ2-7	TGCGCCAGCAGGGAGACAGGGGGGATCTCCTACGAGCAGTACTTC	CASRETGGISYEQYF
few	.	TRBV27	TRBJ2-7	TGTGCCAGCAGTGTCGCGGGTGTACTCTCCTACGAGCAGTACTTC	CASSVAGVLSYEQYF
.	.	TRBV7-8	TRBJ1-4	TGTGCCAGCAGCCGGGGGACGGCCGTCAATGGGGAAAAACTGTTTTTT	CASSRGTAVNGEKLFF